The TCR beta chain under discussion was sequenced for a study of cytomegalovirus exposure and HLA in healthy donors. This CDR3 is built from 14 residues. Trimming shortened V by 6 bases and J by 0 bases, and 11 bases separated the two germline ends. Looked up from germline, CDR1 is LNHDA and CDR2 is SQIVND (reference sequence). This clone came up a few times. Other DNA sequences within the sample encode an identical CDR3. Data came from immunoSEQ multiplex PCR; TCRdb stores just in-frame clones and leaves some out. The sample lists 150,000 to 200,000 clones; approximately 86% were seen once. The TCR was taken from a woman aged 18 to 35 in good health and CMV-seronegative. Sample: PBMCs. V gene TRBV19 combines with J gene TRBJ1-1; D is perhaps TRBD1 (6 bases). The DNA of the CDR3 is TGTGCCAGTAGGGACAGCGCTATGAACACTGAAGCTTTCTTT. Residues: CASRDSAMNTEAFF.